The entry that follows covers one T cell receptor beta chain sequence. The antigen remains unidentified. Specified time point: newly diagnosed GD, antithyroid drugs for less than 3 months. The TCR library was made from RNA extracted from PBMCs. Germline V gene sequence: CDR1 DFQATT, CDR2 SNEGSKA (reference sequence). The V and J ends lost 6 bases and 3 bases, in that order; junction bases with no gene match: 4. There are 13 residues in the CDR3. These data are taken from a study of regulatory T cells in long-lasting Graves disease. Points from the study as a whole: Patients with persistent disease shared 2,741 public clonotypes, outpacing the approximately 970 shared by new patients.

Arm-PCR with iRepertoire HTBI primers amplified the CDR3 regions for these TCR beta libraries. TCRdb ran MiXCR on the multiplex PCR reads and lists one entry per CDR3 protein. The repertoire holds some 600,000 distinct CDR3 sequences, with about 15% as singletons. Separately, the same data were catalogued under a study of T cells in Graves' hyperthyroidism and ophthalmopathy.

The chain links TRBV20-1 to TRBJ2-7; 11 bases are a match to TRBD1. The sequence was obtained from a young man with Graves disease. The material sequenced was peripheral blood mononuclear cells (PBMCs), taken at new diagnosis, from a patient treated with antithyroid drugs. The CDR3 DNA reads TGCAGTGCCCCGGGACAGGGGGTCTACGAGCAGTACTTC. It codes for CSAPGQGVYEQYF.